The clone carrying this T cell receptor beta chain was counted a few times. Its antigen is as yet unknown. The CDR3 is made up of 18 amino acids. CDR1 LGHDT and CDR2 YNNKEL come from the germline V gene (reference sequence). Trimming cost V 4 bases and J 0 bases; bases outside gene matches: 7. This specimen comes from a study of T-cell reconstitution after alpha-beta-depleted transplantation in children. Study results and caveats: At the one-year point after transplant, T-cell counts and TCRbeta diversity were found to come mostly from T cells that had been newly produced. Some patients' high day-60 TCRbeta diversity was traced to surviving recipient T cells and thymic progenitors. Expanded clones from the graft, numbering several hundred, reportedly supplied alpha-beta T cells about two months after transplant.

The TCRbeta library incorporated unique molecular identifiers. TCRdb independently ran MiXCR on the PCR reads; one entry per CDR3 protein. The repertoire includes fewer than 400,000 distinct CDR3 sequences, 20% to 30% of them detected once, and approximately 11% sits in the top ten. This chain joins TRBV3-1 and TRBJ2-4; 12 positions agree with TRBD2. Sequences were derived from PBMCs, mostly from graft donor cells, sampled 180 days after TCRalphabeta/CD19-depleted stem cell transplant. The receptor was derived from a male patient younger than 18 who had a stem cell transplant for acute lymphoblastic leukemia, so the T cells may come from the graft donor. The CDR3 is CASSLRTSGDLAKNIQYF. The CDR3 DNA follows: TGTGCCAGCAGCCTCCGGACTAGCGGGGATTTAGCCAAAAACATTCAGTACTTC.